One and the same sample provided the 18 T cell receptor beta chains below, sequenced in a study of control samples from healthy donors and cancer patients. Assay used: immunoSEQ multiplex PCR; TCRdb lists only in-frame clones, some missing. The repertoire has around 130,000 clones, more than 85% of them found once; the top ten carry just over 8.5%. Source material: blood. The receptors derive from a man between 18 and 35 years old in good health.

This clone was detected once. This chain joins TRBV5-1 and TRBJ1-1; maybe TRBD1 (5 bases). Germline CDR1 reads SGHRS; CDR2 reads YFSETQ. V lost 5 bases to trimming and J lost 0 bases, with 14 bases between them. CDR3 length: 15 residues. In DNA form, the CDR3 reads TGCGCCAGCAGGCCCCCGGGGCTCATGAACACTGAAGCTTTCTTT. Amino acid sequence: CASRPPGLMNTEAFF.

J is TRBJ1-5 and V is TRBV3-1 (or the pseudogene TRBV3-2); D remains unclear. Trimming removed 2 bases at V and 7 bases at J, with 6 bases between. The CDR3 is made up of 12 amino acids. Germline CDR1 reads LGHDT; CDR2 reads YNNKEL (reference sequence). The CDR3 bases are TGTGCCAGCAGCCAAAACGAACAGCCCCAGCATTTT. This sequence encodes CASSQNEQPQHF.

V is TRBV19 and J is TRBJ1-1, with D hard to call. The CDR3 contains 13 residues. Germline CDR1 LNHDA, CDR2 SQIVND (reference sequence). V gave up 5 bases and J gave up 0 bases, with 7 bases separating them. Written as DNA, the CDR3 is TGTGCCAGTAGTCCGACATTGAACACTGAAGCTTTCTTT. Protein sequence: CASSPTLNTEAFF.

The CDR3 nucleotides read TGTGCCAGCTCACCGATAGCGGGGACAACCTACAATGAGCAGTTCTTC. It translates to CASSPIAGTTYNEQFF. The V and J genes are TRBV18 and TRBJ2-1; 8 bases line up with TRBD2. Germline V lookup: CDR1 KGHSH, CDR2 LQKENI. The CDR3 loop spans 16 amino acids. With 3 bases clipped from V and 2 bases from J, the junction kept 6 bases outside the gene matches.

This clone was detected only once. CDR3 residues: CASSNRDRAYNEQFF. The CDR3 DNA reads TGCGCCAGCAGCAACCGGGACAGAGCTTACAATGAGCAGTTCTTC. The chain recombines TRBV5-1 with TRBJ2-1, with 7 bases fitting TRBD1. Germline V gene sequence: CDR1 SGHRS, CDR2 YFSETQ. CDR3 length: 15 residues. V trimming: 4 bases; J trimming: 4 bases; junction bases outside the gene matches: 8.

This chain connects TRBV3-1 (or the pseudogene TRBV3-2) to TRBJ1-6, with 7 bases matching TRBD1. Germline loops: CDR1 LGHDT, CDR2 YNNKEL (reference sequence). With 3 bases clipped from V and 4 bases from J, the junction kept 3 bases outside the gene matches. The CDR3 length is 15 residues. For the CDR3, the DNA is TGTGCCAGCAGCCACCGGGACAGTTATAATTCACCCCTCCACTTT. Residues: CASSHRDSYNSPLHF.

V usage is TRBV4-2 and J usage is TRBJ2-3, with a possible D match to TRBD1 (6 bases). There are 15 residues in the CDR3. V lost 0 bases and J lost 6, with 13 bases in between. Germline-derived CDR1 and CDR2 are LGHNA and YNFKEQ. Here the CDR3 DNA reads TGTGCCAGCAGCCAAGATGTGCAGGGGCTTGATACGCAGTATTTT. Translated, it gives CASSQDVQGLDTQYF.

The CDR3 sequence is CASSLLGENIQYF. The CDR3 DNA follows: TGCGCCAGCAGCTTGCTTGGGGAAAACATTCAGTACTTC. The rearrangement uses TRBV5-1 and TRBJ2-4, with D hard to call. The CDR3 sequence is 13 residues long. CDR1 is SGHRS and CDR2 is YFSETQ in the germline V gene. The germline V and J ends were trimmed by 1 base and 5 bases, with 7 bases remaining between them.

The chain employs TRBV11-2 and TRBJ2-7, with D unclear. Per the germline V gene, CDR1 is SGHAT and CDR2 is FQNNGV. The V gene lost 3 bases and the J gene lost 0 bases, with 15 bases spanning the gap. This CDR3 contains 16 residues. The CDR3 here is CASSFGLSTHSYEQYF. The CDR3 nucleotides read TGTGCCAGCAGCTTCGGGCTTTCCACGCACTCCTACGAGCAGTACTTC.

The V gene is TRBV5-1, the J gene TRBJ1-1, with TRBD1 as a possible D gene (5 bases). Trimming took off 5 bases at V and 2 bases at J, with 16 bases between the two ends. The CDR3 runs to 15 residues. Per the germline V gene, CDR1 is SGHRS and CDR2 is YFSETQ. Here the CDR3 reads CASRDPDSANTEAFF. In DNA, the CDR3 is TGCGCCAGCAGAGATCCCGACAGCGCAAACACTGAAGCTTTCTTT.

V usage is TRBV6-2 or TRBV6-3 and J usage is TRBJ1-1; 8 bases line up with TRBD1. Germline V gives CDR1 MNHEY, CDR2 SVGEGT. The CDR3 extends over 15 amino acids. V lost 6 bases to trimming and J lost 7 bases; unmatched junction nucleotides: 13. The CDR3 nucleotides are TGTGCCAGCAGCCCTTCGGGACAGGTGATTTATGAAGCTTTCTTT. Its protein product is CASSPSGQVIYEAFF.

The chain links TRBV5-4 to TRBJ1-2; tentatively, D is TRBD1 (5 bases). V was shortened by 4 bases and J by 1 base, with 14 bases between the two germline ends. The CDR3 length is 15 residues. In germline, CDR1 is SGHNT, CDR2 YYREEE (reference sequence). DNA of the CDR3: TGTGCCAGCAGCGTGAACTATGACAGTAACTATGGCTACACCTTC. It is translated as CASSVNYDSNYGYTF.

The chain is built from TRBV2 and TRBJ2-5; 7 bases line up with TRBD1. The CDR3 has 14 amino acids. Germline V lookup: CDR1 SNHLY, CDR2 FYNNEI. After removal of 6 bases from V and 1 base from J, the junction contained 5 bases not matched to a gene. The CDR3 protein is CASSVGQVQETQYF. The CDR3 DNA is TGTGCCAGCAGCGTTGGACAGGTCCAAGAGACCCAGTACTTC.

CDR3 amino acids: CASSDGLRAYEQYF. As DNA, the CDR3 is TGCGCCAGCAGTGATGGGTTGAGGGCCTACGAGCAGTACTTC. The chain carries TRBV10-2 and TRBJ2-7; a weak D match, TRBD2 (5 bases). In germline, CDR1 is WSHSY, CDR2 SAAADI. The CDR3 has 14 residues. V was cut by 3 bases and J by 2 bases, with 11 bases left in between.

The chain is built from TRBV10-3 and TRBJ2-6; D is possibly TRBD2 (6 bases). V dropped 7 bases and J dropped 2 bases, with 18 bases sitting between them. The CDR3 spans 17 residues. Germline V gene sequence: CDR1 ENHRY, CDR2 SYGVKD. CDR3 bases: TGTGCCATCACCGAGGAGCCTCCGGGGGCTGGGGCCAACGTCCTGACTTTC. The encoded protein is CAITEEPPGAGANVLTF.

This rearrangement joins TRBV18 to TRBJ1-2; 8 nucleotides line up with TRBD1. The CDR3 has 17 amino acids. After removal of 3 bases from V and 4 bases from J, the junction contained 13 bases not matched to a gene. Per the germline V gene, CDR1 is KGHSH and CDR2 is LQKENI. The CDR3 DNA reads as TGTGCCAGCTCACCTCTGCCGACAGGGGCCCATTCCTATGGCTACACCTTC. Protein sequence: CASSPLPTGAHSYGYTF.

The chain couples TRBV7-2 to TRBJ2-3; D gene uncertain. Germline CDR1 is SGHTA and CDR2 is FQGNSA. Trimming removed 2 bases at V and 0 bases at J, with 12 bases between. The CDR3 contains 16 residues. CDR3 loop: CASSLSKATSTDTQYF. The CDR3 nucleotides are TGTGCCAGCAGCTTAAGTAAGGCAACTAGCACAGATACGCAGTATTTT.

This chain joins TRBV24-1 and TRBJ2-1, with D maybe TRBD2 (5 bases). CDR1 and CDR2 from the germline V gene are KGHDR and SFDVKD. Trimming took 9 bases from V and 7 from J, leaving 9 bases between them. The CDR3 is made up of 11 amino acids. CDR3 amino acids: CATSRGNEQFF. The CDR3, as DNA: TGTGCCACCTCGCGAGGGAATGAGCAGTTCTTC.